These 3 T cell receptor beta chains originate from one sample sequenced in a study of regulatory T cells in long-lasting Graves disease. Library construction for TCR beta used iRepertoire HTBI primers and Arm-PCR of CDR3 regions. TCRdb reanalysed the multiplex PCR reads using MiXCR and keeps one entry per CDR3 protein. Of 380,000 or so distinct CDR3 sequences listed, around 16% were seen once; the top ten hold 20%. Indicated time point: newly diagnosed GD, antithyroid drugs for less than 3 months. RNA from PBMCs was the source of the TCR library. This same sample was also part of a study on T cells in Graves' hyperthyroidism and ophthalmopathy.

The sequencing used peripheral blood mononuclear cells (PBMCs), collected at new diagnosis, from a patient treated with antithyroid drugs. The receptors were sampled from a woman aged 18-29 years with Graves disease.

This clonotype was seen more than once but under ten times. The V and J genes are TRBV6-1 and TRBJ1-5; D remains ambiguous. This CDR3 is built from 11 residues. Trimming removed 3 bases from V and 8 bases from J, with 5 bases in between. From germline, CDR1 is MNHNS and CDR2 SASEGT. The CDR3, as DNA: TGTGCCAGCAGTGAGCGGGAGCCCCAGCATTTT. As protein: CASSEREPQHF.

There are many counts of this clonotype. The rearrangement joins TRBV2 to TRBJ2-1; the D gene is possibly TRBD2 (6 bases). Germline values: CDR1 SNHLY, CDR2 FYNNEI. The CDR3 has 14 amino acids. V lost 8 bases to trimming and J lost 6 bases, with 17 bases between them. The CDR3 DNA reads as TGTGCCAGCGGGGGGATGGGCCTCGGCAATGAGCAGTTCTTC. Protein product: CASGGMGLGNEQFF.

In its sample, this clonotype was seen many times. This chain connects TRBV11-3 to TRBJ1-1, with 7 bases lining up with TRBD1. With 4 bases clipped from V and 6 bases from J, the junction kept 8 bases outside the gene matches. Germline CDR1 and CDR2: SGHNT and YENEEA. This CDR3 has 14 amino acids. CDR3 coding DNA: TGTGCCAGCAGCTCAGGGGGTGGAGAGTCTGAAGCTTTCTTT. Translating it yields CASSSGGGESEAFF.